The 32 T cell receptor beta chains below all came from one sample that was sequenced in a study of T cell responses to AZD1222 COVID-19 vaccine. The method was immunoSEQ multiplex PCR; TCRdb's version includes in-frame clones alone and lacks a portion of them. The sample holds roughly 100,000 clones, about 90% seen once. Sequencing was performed on peripheral blood, taken on day 0 of AZD1222 vaccination. The receptors here all came from an adult in good health.

Points on this clone: The junction does not match germline at one end; this may be a read error. The V call is TRBV6-1, the J call TRBJ1-1; 7 nucleotides agree with TRBD1. Per germline, CDR1 MNHNS and CDR2 SASEGT. The CDR3 consists of 14 residues. CDR3 nucleotides: TGTGCCAGCAGTCAAGCGACAGGGCGAACTGAAGCTTTCTTT. It yields the protein CASSQATGRTEAFF.

This clone was counted once. The V and J genes are TRBV4-1 and TRBJ2-2, with 16 positions matching TRBD2. The CDR3 spans 19 residues. Trimming took 4 bases from V and 5 from J; bases not matched to a gene: 10. Germline CDR1 is MGHRA and CDR2 is YSYEKL. CDR3 nucleotide sequence: TGCGCCAGCAGCCGGAAGGGACTAGCGGGAGGGCCTCTTACCGGGGAGCTGTTTTTT. Translated: CASSRKGLAGGPLTGELFF.

The chain is built from TRBV7-8 and TRBJ2-1, with D maybe TRBD2 (6 bases). The V and J ends lost 2 bases and 4 bases respectively, with 12 bases between them. The CDR3 is made up of 15 amino acids. Germline V gene sequence: CDR1 SGHVS, CDR2 FQNEAQ. Written as DNA, the CDR3 is TGTGCCAGCAGCTTAAGGAGACTAGTTTACAATGAGCAGTTCTTC. This codes for CASSLRRLVYNEQFF.

The rearrangement uses TRBV19 and TRBJ2-1, with D perhaps TRBD1 or TRBD2 (6 bases each). The CDR3 totals 15 residues. CDR1 LNHDA and CDR2 SQIVND come from the germline V gene (reference sequence). V gave up 3 bases and J gave up 9 bases, with 18 bases separating them. The CDR3 coding sequence is TGTGCCAGTAGTATTTCCGGTCTAGGGGGAGGTGAGCAGTTCTTC. Translating it yields CASSISGLGGGEQFF.

The chain carries TRBV10-3 and TRBJ1-4; maybe TRBD1 (5 bases). CDR3 length equals 13 residues. Trimming stripped 2 bases from V and 8 bases from J, with 9 bases between. Germline V gene data show CDR1 as ENHRY and CDR2 as SYGVKD. The CDR3 reads CAISEVGGEKLFF. CDR3 sequence (DNA): TGTGCCATCAGTGAGGTTGGGGGGGAAAAACTGTTTTTT.

The genes are TRBV11-2 and TRBJ2-3; D is perhaps TRBD2 (7 bases). The length of the CDR3 is 15 residues. Trimming stripped 5 bases from V and 3 bases from J, with 15 bases between. The germline gives CDR1 SGHAT, CDR2 FQNNGV. The CDR3 DNA reads TGTGCCAGCAGCCGAAGAAGGGGGGGGACAGATACGCAGTATTTT. Protein product: CASSRRRGGTDTQYF.

This sequence joins TRBV5-1 and TRBJ1-2, with 7 bases fitting TRBD1. The CDR3 is 14 residues long. Unmatched junction bases numbered 7, after V lost 0 bases and J lost 8 bases. CDR1 is SGHRS and CDR2 is YFSETQ in the germline V gene. The CDR3 nucleotides are TGCGCCAGCAGCTTGGATACAGGGGATGAAGGCTACACCTTC. Translating it yields CASSLDTGDEGYTF.

The rearrangement joins TRBV20-1 to TRBJ2-1; weak D call: TRBD2 (6 bases). The CDR3 is 15 amino acids. Trimming removed 3 bases at V and 7 bases at J, with 19 bases between. The V gene's germline CDR1 is DFQATT and CDR2 SNEGSKA (reference sequence). The CDR3 is CSASLSWGVLNEQFF. CDR3 nucleotides: TGCAGTGCTAGTCTTAGCTGGGGGGTTTTAAATGAGCAGTTCTTC.

The chain has TRBV7-6 and TRBJ2-5; TRBD2 is a possible D gene (5 bases). Germline assignment: CDR1 SGHVS and CDR2 FNYEAQ. This CDR3 is 15 amino acids long. Trimming left V 1 base short and J 5 bases short, with 14 bases between. The CDR3 DNA sequence: TGTGCCAGCAGCTTAGAGGCCGGACTGAGGGAGACCCAGTACTTC. It translates to CASSLEAGLRETQYF.

The genes are TRBV5-4 and TRBJ1-2; no definite D call. The CDR3 consists of 14 residues. V shed 10 bases and J shed 0 bases, with 16 bases lying between them. Germline V gene data show CDR1 as SGHNT and CDR2 as YYREEE (reference sequence). DNA of the CDR3: TGTGCCTCTCGGGAGGAGATCACTAACTATGGCTACACCTTC. Translated: CASREEITNYGYTF. The full variable domain, completed using reference TRBV5-4 and TRBJ1-2, is ETGVTQSPTHLIKTRGQQVTLRCSSQSGHNTVSWYQQALGQGPQFIFQYYREEENGRGNFPPRFSGLQFPNYSSELNVNALELDDSALYLCASREEITNYGYTFGSGTRLTVV.

V is TRBV4-1 and J is TRBJ1-2; TRBD1 matches at 7 bases. Looked up from germline, CDR1 is MGHRA and CDR2 is YSYEKL. V was pared by 0 bases and J by 7 bases, with 8 bases of the junction left unmatched. There are 15 residues in the CDR3. Here the CDR3 reads CASSQEGQPRGGYTF. In nucleotides, the CDR3 is TGCGCCAGCAGCCAAGAGGGACAGCCAAGGGGTGGCTACACCTTC.

The rearrangement joins TRBV6-5 to TRBJ1-5, with 8 bases fitting TRBD1. The CDR3 covers 14 residues. The V segment lost 6 bases and the J segment 7 bases; nucleotides outside the gene matches: 8. In germline, CDR1 is MNHEY, CDR2 SVGAGI. The CDR3 sequence: CASRSYRGAQPQHF. The DNA for the CDR3 is TGTGCCAGCAGATCCTACAGGGGGGCCCAGCCCCAGCATTTT.

The genes are TRBV10-3 and TRBJ1-1, with D possibly matching TRBD1 (6 bases). V lost 6 bases and J 4 bases, leaving 24 bases between the germline ends. CDR3 size: 17 residues. Per germline, CDR1 ENHRY and CDR2 SYGVKD. The CDR3 protein is CAISGKQGRQLATEAFF. The CDR3 DNA follows: TGTGCCATCAGCGGTAAACAGGGAAGGCAGTTGGCCACTGAAGCTTTCTTT.

The chain uses TRBV27 and TRBJ1-2; D remains unclear. Per the germline V gene, CDR1 is MNHEY and CDR2 is SMNVEV (reference sequence). The V and J ends lost 2 bases and 5 bases respectively, with 12 bases between them. This CDR3 region has 14 residues. The CDR3, as DNA: TGTGCCAGCAGTTTAAAGCGCAGTCTTTATGGCTACACCTTC. It specifies CASSLKRSLYGYTF.

The J gene is TRBJ2-7, the V gene TRBV19; 9 nucleotides line up with TRBD2. CDR3 size: 15 residues. The V gene end was trimmed by 3 bases and the J gene end by 4 bases; junction bases not matched to a gene: 7. CDR1 and CDR2 from the germline V gene are LNHDA and SQIVND (reference sequence). The CDR3 region has the DNA TGTGCCAGTAGTATGGGGGCTAGCGGGATTTACGAGCAGTACTTC. This translates into CASSMGASGIYEQYF.

The chain is built from TRBV6-5 and TRBJ1-2, with a possible D match to TRBD1 (5 bases). The CDR3 sequence is 14 residues long. Germline V gene sequence: CDR1 MNHEY, CDR2 SVGAGI. The V end was cut by 6 bases, the J end by 5 bases, with 16 bases between. CDR3 region: CASRNSGTDYGYTF. The CDR3 coding sequence is TGTGCCAGCAGAAACTCCGGGACGGATTATGGCTACACCTTC.

The chain recombines TRBV7-9 with TRBJ2-1; no firm D call. Germline V gives CDR1 SEHNR, CDR2 FQNEAQ (reference sequence). V shed 5 bases and J shed 12 bases, with 14 bases lying between them. This CDR3 has 12 amino acids. The CDR3 coding sequence is TGTGCCAGCAGCCCCCCCTTAGCTGGGCAGTTCTTC. Its protein is CASSPPLAGQFF.

V and J are TRBV11-1 and TRBJ2-3, with 12 bases matching TRBD2. Per germline, CDR1 SGHAT and CDR2 FQDESV (reference sequence). This CDR3 region has 15 residues. Unmatched junction bases numbered 6, after V lost 5 bases and J lost 6 bases. The CDR3: CASSPGLAGTDTQYF. The DNA for the CDR3 is TGTGCCAGCAGCCCAGGACTAGCGGGGACGGATACGCAGTATTTT.

V gene TRBV18 combines with J gene TRBJ2-3; the match to TRBD1 covers 10 bases. V gave up 3 bases and J gave up 11 bases; unmatched junction bases: 11. The germline V gene has CDR1 KGHSH and CDR2 LQKENI. CDR3 length: 15 amino acids. The CDR3 coding sequence is TGTGCCAGCTCACCGCCCGGGACAGGGGCATCTTGGCAGTATTTT. This sequence encodes CASSPPGTGASWQYF. Complete variable domain (other parts from reference TRBV18 and TRBJ2-3): NAGVMQNPRHLVRRRGQEARLRCSPMKGHSHVYWYRQLPEEGLKFMVYLQKENIIDESGMPKERFSAEFPKEGPSILRIQQVVRGDSAAYFCASSPPGTGASWQYFGPGTRLTVL.

V and J are TRBV7-8 and TRBJ1-1, with D perhaps TRBD1 (6 bases). This CDR3 region has 13 residues. Germline V CDR1 and CDR2: SGHVS, FQNEAQ. Trimming cost V 5 bases and J 2 bases, with 9 bases left between them. CDR3 loop: CASSPRGNTEAFF. The DNA for the CDR3 is TGTGCCAGCAGCCCCAGGGGAAACACTGAAGCTTTCTTT.

The rearrangement joins TRBV9 to TRBJ1-4, with TRBD1 as a possible D gene (5 bases). Per the germline V gene, CDR1 is SGDLS and CDR2 is YYNGEE. CDR3 length: 15 residues. Trimming took off 0 bases at V and 6 bases at J, with 12 bases between the two ends. CDR3 residues: CASSVGWGEYEKLFF. The CDR3 region has the DNA TGTGCCAGCAGCGTAGGATGGGGGGAATATGAAAAACTGTTTTTT.

The V call is TRBV27, the J call TRBJ2-7; D possibly corresponds to TRBD1 (6 bases). The CDR3 sequence is 16 residues long. Trimming cost V 4 bases and J 1 base, with 17 bases left between them. Germline values: CDR1 MNHEY, CDR2 SMNVEV (reference sequence). The CDR3 region has the DNA TGTGCCAGCAGTTCCCCGATAGGCGGACAGTCCTACGAGCAGTACTTC. This encodes CASSSPIGGQSYEQYF.

V is TRBV29-1 and J is TRBJ2-6; TRBD1 is a possible D gene (5 bases). This CDR3 region has 14 residues. Trimming took 6 bases from V and 4 from J, leaving 13 bases between them. Germline CDR1 SQVTM, CDR2 ANQGSEA. The CDR3 nucleotides are TGCAGCGTCTTAGGGGCGGCGGGGGCCAACGTCCTGACTTTC. Translated: CSVLGAAGANVLTF.

The chain combines TRBV12-3 or TRBV12-4 with TRBJ1-1, with TRBD1 matching 7 bases. The CDR3 sequence is 12 residues long. Germline trimming cut 6 bases from V and 11 bases from J; bases unmatched to any gene: 9. The CDR3 DNA reads TGTGCCAGCAGCCAAACGACAGGGCGGGCTTTCTTT. The encoded protein is CASSQTTGRAFF.

The rearrangement links TRBV10-3 to TRBJ2-3; D may be TRBD1 (7 bases). V was pared by 11 bases and J by 1 base, with 19 bases between. CDR1 ENHRY and CDR2 SYGVKD come from the germline V gene. The CDR3 extends over 15 amino acids. CDR3 region: CAPRGVTDCTDTQYF. CDR3 bases: TGTGCCCCCAGGGGGGTGACAGATTGCACAGATACGCAGTATTTT.

This chain uses TRBV24-1 with TRBJ2-3; D gene uncertain. Germline-derived CDR1 and CDR2 are KGHDR and SFDVKD. V dropped 3 bases and J dropped 5 bases, with 5 bases sitting between them. The CDR3 is made up of 12 amino acids. DNA for the CDR3: TGTGCCACCAGTGATGTAGGAGATACGCAGTATTTT. Its protein is CATSDVGDTQYF.

This chain uses TRBV10-1 with TRBJ2-5; possible D gene TRBD1, 6 bases. CDR1 and CDR2 (germline): WNHNN, SYGVQD (reference sequence). There are 14 residues in the CDR3. V was cut by 3 bases and J by 7 bases, with 15 bases left in between. The CDR3 here is CASSEQGSSVTQYF. The CDR3 DNA reads as TGCGCCAGCAGTGAACAGGGTTCGTCAGTGACCCAGTACTTC.

The J gene is TRBJ1-3, the V gene TRBV30; TRBD1 matches at 9 bases. V lost 5 bases, J lost 8 bases, and 7 bases stayed unmatched. Germline CDR1 is GTSNPN and CDR2 is SVGIG (reference sequence). The CDR3 length is 13 residues. DNA for the CDR3: TGTGCCTGGGCTATACAGGGGGCCTACACCATATATTTT. This translates into CAWAIQGAYTIYF. The whole variable domain, remainder taken from reference TRBV30 and TRBJ1-3, is SQTIHQWPATLVQPVGSPLSLECTVEGTSNPNLYWYRQAAGRGLQLLFYSVGIGQISSEVPQNLSASRPQDRQFILSSKKLLLSDSGFYLCAWAIQGAYTIYFGEGSWLTVV.

There are a few counts of this clone. The genes are TRBV6-5 and TRBJ2-6, with D perhaps matching TRBD2 (6 bases). The germline CDR1 and CDR2 sequences are MNHEY and SVGAGI. Trimming took 8 bases from V and 2 from J, leaving 10 bases between them. This CDR3 comprises 14 residues. The CDR3 protein is CASSGEAGANVLTF. CDR3 DNA sequence: TGTGCCAGCTCTGGGGAGGCTGGGGCCAACGTCCTGACTTTC.

The rearrangement joins TRBV4-1 to TRBJ1-2; D might be TRBD1 (6 bases). V was pared by 3 bases and J by 8 bases, with 13 bases between. The CDR3 length is 13 residues. The germline gives CDR1 MGHRA, CDR2 YSYEKL. The CDR3: CASSQGEGVGYTF. The CDR3 region has the DNA TGCGCCAGCAGCCAGGGAGAGGGGGTAGGCTACACCTTC.

The chain's CDR3 is CASSDRGYGQYF. The CDR3 coding sequence is TGTGCCAGCAGTGACAGGGGGTACGGTCAGTACTTC. The gene calls are TRBV27 and TRBJ2-7; 9 bases are shared with TRBD1. Germline V gives CDR1 MNHEY, CDR2 SMNVEV (reference sequence). With V trimmed by 5 bases and J by 10 bases, 6 bases remained unmatched. CDR3 length equals 12 residues.

The chain employs TRBV19 and TRBJ2-7, with TRBD2 identical over 11 bases. The CDR3 length is 17 residues. V gave up 3 bases and J gave up 2 bases; unmatched junction bases: 9. CDR1 is LNHDA and CDR2 is SQIVND in the germline V gene (reference sequence). The CDR3 sequence is CASSISSTSGTPYEQYF. The CDR3 bases are TGTGCCAGTAGTATTTCGTCGACTAGCGGGACACCCTACGAGCAGTACTTC.